This T cell receptor (beta chain) was retrieved from a study of shared clonotypes between healthy human individuals. The CDR3 totals 13 residues. The germline V gene encodes CDR1 SGHTA and CDR2 FQGNSA. V was clipped by 1 base and J by 8 bases, with 11 bases between them. The assay was immunoSEQ multiplex PCR, and TCRdb's table has in-frame clones only and misses some. The sample contains roughly 1,500,000 clones, around 98% of which appear only once. The specimen sequenced was naive CD4+ T cells sorted from blood. The subset: CD45RA+ positively selected. The TCR was taken from a man aged 25-40 years in good health. V usage is TRBV7-2 and J usage is TRBJ1-1; D remains ambiguous. CDR3 region: CASSLVGNREAFF. The CDR3 DNA sequence: TGTGCCAGCAGCTTAGTAGGGAACCGAGAAGCTTTCTTT.